What follows is one T cell receptor beta chain and its context. Participants, about 18 to 90 years old, spanned about two dozen US areas. This record comes from a study of blood T cell repertoires in COVID-19. Study context: Samples of COVID-19 (acute and convalescent) were obtained from the United States, Italy and Spain. From T cells, B-cell-depleted T cells, or PBMCs came the material, which was cDNA or gDNA.

The ends lost 5 bases at V and 4 bases at J; junction bases unmatched: 15. CDR3 length: 17 residues. The germline V gene has CDR1 SGHDN and CDR2 FVKESK. Libraries were prepared by immunoSEQ multiplex PCR; TCRdb keeps only in-frame clonotypes and omits some of them. This sample has about 480,000 clones, with 70% to 90% found just once. This rearrangement joins TRBV14 to TRBJ2-5; 8 bases fit TRBD2. Sequencing was done on a sample of PBMCs or T cells enriched from blood (not recorded which). This sequence originates from a woman younger than 30 with acute COVID-19. CDR3 protein: CASSYFRISGERETQYF. DNA of the CDR3: TGTGCCAGCAGCTACTTCCGGATTAGCGGGGAACGAGAGACCCAGTACTTC.